A selection of T cell receptor beta chains follows, all from one sample in a study of blood T cell repertoires in COVID-19. Sequenced by immunoSEQ multiplex PCR; TCRdb stores in-frame clones only, minus some. The table records tens of thousands of clones, around 87% of them present only once. The sample taken for sequencing was peripheral blood. These receptors were obtained from a human donor in a cohort sampled during active COVID-19. Both conserved end residues are part of each CDR3. The D gene is left open where the match is weak. Only part of the rows carry a size: once, few, many, or a class if the clone is expanded.

v_call: TRBV14
clone_size: NA
d_call: TRBD1
cdr3_length: 15
j_call: TRBJ2-1
cdr3_aa: CASSRRGTGNNEQFF
cdr3_nt: TGTGCCAGCAGCCGCCGAGGGACAGGGAATAATGAGCAGTTCTTC

v_call: TRBV19
clone_size: once
d_call: NA
cdr3_length: 16
j_call: TRBJ2-1
cdr3_aa: CASSIVGRGSYNEQFF
cdr3_nt: TGTGCCAGTAGTATAGTCGGCAGGGGCTCCTACAATGAGCAGTTCTTC

v_call: TRBV27
clone_size: NA
d_call: TRBD2
cdr3_length: 15
j_call: TRBJ2-5
cdr3_aa: CASSFRAGYVETQYF
cdr3_nt: TGTGCCAGCAGTTTTCGAGCGGGGTATGTAGAGACCCAGTACTTC

v_call: TRBV18
clone_size: NA
d_call: TRBD1
cdr3_length: 15
j_call: TRBJ2-4
cdr3_aa: CASSPPGTAENIQYF
cdr3_nt: TGTGCCAGCTCACCTCCCGGGACAGCAGAAAACATTCAGTACTTC

v_call: TRBV7-6
clone_size: NA
d_call: TRBD1
cdr3_length: 15
j_call: TRBJ1-1
cdr3_aa: CASSLGQGAVTEAFF
cdr3_nt: TGTGCCAGCAGCCTGGGACAGGGGGCTGTCACTGAAGCTTTCTTT

v_call: TRBV7-3
clone_size: NA
d_call: TRBD1
cdr3_length: 15
j_call: TRBJ2-3
cdr3_aa: CASSNSGTGADTQYF
cdr3_nt: TGTGCCAGCAGCAATTCCGGGACAGGGGCAGATACGCAGTATTTT

v_call: TRBV7-2
clone_size: NA
d_call: TRBD1
cdr3_length: 15
j_call: TRBJ1-5
cdr3_aa: CASSPTGGAAPPQHF
cdr3_nt: TGTGCCAGCAGCCCTACAGGGGGCGCGGCACCGCCCCAGCATTTT

v_call: TRBV4-3
clone_size: NA
d_call: NA
cdr3_length: 14
j_call: TRBJ2-7
cdr3_aa: CASSQERAVHEQYF
cdr3_nt: TGCGCCAGCAGCCAAGAGAGAGCGGTCCACGAGCAGTACTTC

v_call: TRBV2
clone_size: NA
d_call: TRBD1
cdr3_length: 15
j_call: TRBJ1-5
cdr3_aa: CASSKTGNSNQPQHF
cdr3_nt: TGTGCCAGCAGTAAGACAGGGAATAGCAATCAGCCCCAGCATTTT

v_call: TRBV2
clone_size: NA
d_call: NA
cdr3_length: 13
j_call: TRBJ1-1
cdr3_aa: CASRKTGNTEAFF
cdr3_nt: TGTGCCAGCAGGAAGACTGGGAACACTGAAGCTTTCTTT

v_call: TRBV7-2
clone_size: NA
d_call: TRBD1
cdr3_length: 15
j_call: TRBJ1-3
cdr3_aa: CASSERTGGGNTIYF
cdr3_nt: TGTGCCAGCAGCGAGAGGACAGGGGGCGGAAACACCATATATTTT

v_call: TRBV6-5
clone_size: NA
d_call: TRBD1
cdr3_length: 14
j_call: TRBJ1-1
cdr3_aa: CASRSTGGASEAFF
cdr3_nt: TGTGCCAGCAGGTCTACAGGGGGCGCGAGTGAAGCTTTCTTT

v_call: TRBV7-9
clone_size: NA
d_call: NA
cdr3_length: 13
j_call: TRBJ2-7
cdr3_aa: CASSHRDTYEQYF
cdr3_nt: TGTGCCAGCAGCCACCGGGACACCTACGAGCAGTACTTC

v_call: TRBV4-2
clone_size: NA
d_call: TRBD2
cdr3_length: 16
j_call: TRBJ2-5
cdr3_aa: CASSPTSGGGKETQYF
cdr3_nt: TGTGCCAGCAGTCCTACTAGCGGGGGGGGGAAAGAGACCCAGTACTTC

v_call: TRBV27
clone_size: NA
d_call: TRBD2
cdr3_length: 15
j_call: TRBJ2-1
cdr3_aa: CASRRGGSLAAHRFF
cdr3_nt: TGTGCCAGCCGACGTGGGGGGAGCCTAGCGGCTCACCGGTTCTTC

v_call: TRBV5-4
clone_size: NA
d_call: TRBD1
cdr3_length: 15
j_call: TRBJ1-1
cdr3_aa: CASSEGGQGATEAFF
cdr3_nt: TGTGCCAGCAGCGAGGGCGGACAGGGGGCGACTGAAGCTTTCTTT

v_call: TRBV6-5
clone_size: NA
d_call: NA
cdr3_length: 14
j_call: TRBJ1-1
cdr3_aa: CASSYFGQSAEAFF
cdr3_nt: TGTGCCAGCAGTTACTTTGGTCAGTCCGCTGAAGCTTTCTTT

v_call: TRBV18
clone_size: NA
d_call: NA
cdr3_length: 13
j_call: TRBJ2-1
cdr3_aa: CASSPLTYNEQFF
cdr3_nt: TGTGCCAGCTCTCCACTTACCTACAATGAGCAGTTCTTC

v_call: TRBV5-1
clone_size: NA
d_call: NA
cdr3_length: 15
j_call: TRBJ2-3
cdr3_aa: CASSLVVAPSDTQYF
cdr3_nt: TGCGCCAGCAGCTTGGTGGTAGCGCCATCAGATACGCAGTATTTT

v_call: TRBV12-3/TRBV12-4
clone_size: NA
d_call: NA
cdr3_length: 13
j_call: TRBJ2-2
cdr3_aa: CASRARVTGELFF
cdr3_nt: TGTGCCAGCAGAGCGAGAGTGACCGGGGAGCTGTTTTTT

v_call: TRBV28
clone_size: NA
d_call: TRBD2
cdr3_length: 14
j_call: TRBJ2-7
cdr3_aa: CASKRGDSPYEQYF
cdr3_nt: TGTGCCAGCAAGCGGGGAGACTCCCCCTACGAGCAGTACTTC

v_call: TRBV20-1
clone_size: NA
d_call: NA
cdr3_length: 11
j_call: TRBJ2-2
cdr3_aa: CSAKRSGELFF
cdr3_nt: TGCAGTGCTAAGAGGTCCGGGGAGCTGTTTTTT

v_call: TRBV7-2
clone_size: NA
d_call: NA
cdr3_length: 13
j_call: TRBJ2-7
cdr3_aa: CASSLERVSEQYF
cdr3_nt: TGTGCCAGCAGCTTAGAACGGGTAAGCGAGCAGTACTTC

v_call: TRBV9
clone_size: NA
d_call: NA
cdr3_length: 15
j_call: TRBJ1-3
cdr3_aa: CASSLHKLSGNTIYF
cdr3_nt: TGTGCCAGCAGCCTTCATAAACTCTCTGGAAACACCATATATTTT